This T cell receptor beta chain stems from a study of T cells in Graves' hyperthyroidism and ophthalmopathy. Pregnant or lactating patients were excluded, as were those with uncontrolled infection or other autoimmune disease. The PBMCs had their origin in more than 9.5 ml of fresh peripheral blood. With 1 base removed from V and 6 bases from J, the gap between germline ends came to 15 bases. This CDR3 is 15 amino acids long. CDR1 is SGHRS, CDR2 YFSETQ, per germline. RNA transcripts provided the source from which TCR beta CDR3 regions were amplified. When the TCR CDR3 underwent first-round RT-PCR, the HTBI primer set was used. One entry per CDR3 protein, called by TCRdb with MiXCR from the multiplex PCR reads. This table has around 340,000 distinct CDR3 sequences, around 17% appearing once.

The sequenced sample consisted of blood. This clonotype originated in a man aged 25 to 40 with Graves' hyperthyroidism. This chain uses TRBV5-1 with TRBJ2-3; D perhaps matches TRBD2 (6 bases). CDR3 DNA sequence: TGCGCCAGCAGCTTGTTGGGGGGAAGGGTGGATACGCAGTATTTT. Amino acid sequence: CASSLLGGRVDTQYF.